These T cell receptor beta chains were read from a single sample in a study of control samples from healthy donors and cancer patients. Assay used: immunoSEQ multiplex PCR; TCRdb lists only in-frame clones, some missing. The sample yields about 160,000 clones, around 94% seen once. What was sequenced was PBMCs. The receptors originated from a man aged 55 to 70 with colorectal cancer. Each CDR3 is given with its conserved first and last residue. D genes are given only for firm matches. Rows give clone size only sometimes, using once, few, many, or a class for an expanded clone.

clone_size,d_call,j_call,v_call,cdr3_aa,cdr3_nt
few,-,TRBJ1-1,TRBV10-1,CASSGTDTEAFF,TGCGCCAGCAGTGGGACAGACACTGAAGCTTTCTTT
-,TRBD2,TRBJ2-2,TRBV19,CASSGLAGSGELFF,TGTGCCAGTAGTGGACTAGCGGGGTCGGGGGAGCTGTTTTTT
-,-,TRBJ2-5,TRBV2,CASSEPSGETQYF,TGTGCCAGCAGTGAACCAAGTGGAGAGACCCAGTACTTC
-,-,TRBJ2-3,TRBV5-1,CASSFYDTQYF,TGCGCCAGCAGCTTCTACGATACGCAGTATTTT
once,TRBD2,TRBJ2-3,TRBV12-5,CASGPGTSGFTDTQYF,TGTGCTAGTGGTCCCGGGACTAGCGGATTCACAGATACGCAGTATTTT
-,-,TRBJ1-1,TRBV7-9,CASSLGRVNTEAFF,TGTGCCAGCAGCCTCGGACGGGTGAACACTGAAGCTTTCTTT
few,-,TRBJ1-1,TRBV3-1/TRBV3-2,CASSQINTEAFF,TGTGCCAGCAGCCAAATAAACACTGAAGCTTTCTTT
-,-,TRBJ1-5,TRBV6-2/TRBV6-3,CASSYSSRGNQPQHF,TGTGCCAGCAGTTACTCGTCCAGGGGCAATCAGCCCCAGCATTTT
once,-,TRBJ2-7,TRBV25-1,CASNGNSYEQYF,TGTGCCAGCAACGGCAACTCCTACGAGCAGTACTTC
-,-,TRBJ1-4,TRBV10-3,CAISESGRAGGLFF,TGTGCCATCAGTGAGTCCGGGAGGGCCGGGGGACTGTTTTTT
-,TRBD2,TRBJ2-1,TRBV7-9,CASSLLAGGNNEQFF,TGTGCCAGCAGCTTACTAGCGGGGGGGAACAATGAGCAGTTCTTC
once,-,TRBJ1-1,TRBV19,CASSIGSYTEAFF,TGTGCCAGTAGTATAGGCAGCTACACTGAAGCTTTCTTT
-,-,TRBJ2-4,TRBV6-2/TRBV6-3,CASSPVPRDIQYF,TGTGCCAGCAGCCCAGTCCCTCGGGACATTCAGTACTTC
-,TRBD1,TRBJ1-1,TRBV5-1,CASRLHPGQGAIFF,TGCGCCAGCAGACTCCACCCGGGACAGGGGGCGATTTTCTTT
-,-,TRBJ1-3,TRBV6-5,CASSSGISGNTIYF,TGTGCCAGCAGTTCCGGGATCTCTGGAAACACCATATATTTT
-,-,TRBJ1-1,TRBV18,CASSPFDGNTEAFF,TGTGCCAGCTCACCATTTGACGGGAACACTGAAGCTTTCTTT
-,TRBD1,TRBJ1-5,TRBV6-5,CASRSGQGNQPQHF,TGTGCCAGCAGATCGGGACAGGGTAACCAGCCCCAGCATTTT
once,-,TRBJ1-5,TRBV19,CASSLNRVQGNQPQHF,TGTGCCAGTAGTCTAAACAGGGTCCAGGGCAATCAGCCCCAGCATTTT
-,-,TRBJ1-5,TRBV7-9,CASSLSGTNQPQHF,TGTGCCAGCAGCTTATCGGGAACCAATCAGCCCCAGCATTTT
-,TRBD1,TRBJ1-2,TRBV5-4,CASTLDRGYDGYTF,TGTGCCAGCACCTTAGACAGGGGATATGATGGCTACACCTTC
-,-,TRBJ2-1,TRBV9,CASSVVRGPPEQFF,TGTGCCAGCAGCGTAGTTCGGGGCCCCCCTGAGCAGTTCTTC
-,-,TRBJ1-2,TRBV18,CASSDGNYGYTF,TGTGCCAGCTCAGACGGGAACTATGGCTACACCTTC
-,-,TRBJ1-6,TRBV19,CASTPGTNSPLHF,TGTGCCAGCACCCCGGGGACCAATTCACCCCTCCACTTT
-,-,TRBJ2-1,TRBV6-1,CASSDVWTFHNEQFF,TGTGCCAGCAGTGATGTGTGGACTTTTCACAATGAGCAGTTCTTC
-,-,TRBJ1-2,TRBV12-3/TRBV12-4,CASSLGQIYGYTF,TGTGCCAGCAGTTTAGGACAAATTTATGGCTACACCTTC
-,-,TRBJ1-1,TRBV7-9,CASSLERWGSNTEAFF,TGTGCCAGCAGCTTAGAAAGGTGGGGATCCAACACTGAAGCTTTCTTT
-,TRBD1,TRBJ1-2,TRBV7-9,CASSPQGAGGYTF,TGTGCCAGCAGCCCACAGGGGGCGGGAGGCTACACCTTC
-,-,TRBJ2-1,TRBV19,CASNDGDSYNEQFF,TGTGCCAGTAACGACGGGGACTCCTACAATGAGCAGTTCTTC
-,-,TRBJ1-2,TRBV6-5,CASSQGPNYGYTF,TGTGCCAGCAGTCAGGGGCCCAACTATGGCTACACCTTC
-,-,TRBJ2-3,TRBV7-9,CASSSWTVGTDTQYF,TGTGCCAGCAGCTCCTGGACAGTCGGCACAGATACGCAGTATTTT
-,-,TRBJ2-7,TRBV29-1,CSVRSYEQYF,TGCAGCGTCCGGTCGTACGAGCAGTACTTC
once,TRBD1,TRBJ1-3,TRBV7-2,CASSVGTGAGNTIYF,TGTGCCAGCAGCGTCGGGACAGGGGCTGGAAACACCATATATTTT
-,TRBD1,TRBJ1-4,TRBV6-6,CASSRRDRDPAEKLFF,TGTGCCAGCAGCCGCCGGGACAGGGATCCGGCTGAAAAACTGTTTTTT
-,TRBD1,TRBJ1-2,TRBV30,CAWSVEDSRQGVTYGYTF,TGTGCCTGGAGTGTAGAGGATAGTAGACAGGGTGTGACCTATGGCTACACCTTC
-,-,TRBJ1-4,TRBV30,CAWSKWTATNEKLFF,TGTGCCTGGAGTAAGTGGACAGCGACTAATGAAAAACTGTTTTTT
-,TRBD1,TRBJ1-5,TRBV6-2/TRBV6-3,CASSPRQGRNNQPQHF,TGTGCCAGCAGCCCCCGACAGGGGCGGAACAATCAGCCCCAGCATTTT
-,TRBD1,TRBJ2-7,TRBV3-1/TRBV3-2,CASSSDRGDEQYF,TGTGCCAGCAGCTCGGACAGGGGCGACGAGCAGTACTTC
-,-,TRBJ1-2,TRBV3-1/TRBV3-2,CASSLRTANYGYTF,TGTGCCAGCAGCCTAAGGACTGCGAACTATGGCTACACCTTC
-,-,TRBJ2-1,TRBV5-6,CAAQRGNYNEQFF,TGTGCCGCCCAAAGGGGAAACTACAATGAGCAGTTCTTC
-,TRBD1,TRBJ2-7,TRBV6-5,CARMDRRSYEQYF,TGTGCCAGAATGGACAGGCGATCCTACGAGCAGTACTTC
-,TRBD1,TRBJ2-7,TRBV5-1,CASSFATGGRTHEQYF,TGCGCCAGCAGCTTCGCGACAGGGGGAAGAACGCACGAGCAGTACTTC
-,-,TRBJ1-3,TRBV5-5,CASSLTPASGNTIYF,TGTGCCAGCAGCTTGACACCAGCCTCTGGAAACACCATATATTTT